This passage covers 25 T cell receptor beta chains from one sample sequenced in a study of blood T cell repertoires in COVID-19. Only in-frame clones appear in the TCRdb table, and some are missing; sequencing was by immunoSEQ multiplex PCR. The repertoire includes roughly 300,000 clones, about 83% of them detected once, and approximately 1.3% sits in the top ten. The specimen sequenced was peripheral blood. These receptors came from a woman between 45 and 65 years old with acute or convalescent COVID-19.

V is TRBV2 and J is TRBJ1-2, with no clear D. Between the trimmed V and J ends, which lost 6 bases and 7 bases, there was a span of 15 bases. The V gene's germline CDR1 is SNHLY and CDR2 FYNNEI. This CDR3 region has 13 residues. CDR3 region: CASSPSGPGGYTF. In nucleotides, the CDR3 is TGTGCCAGCAGCCCCAGTGGTCCGGGTGGCTACACCTTC.

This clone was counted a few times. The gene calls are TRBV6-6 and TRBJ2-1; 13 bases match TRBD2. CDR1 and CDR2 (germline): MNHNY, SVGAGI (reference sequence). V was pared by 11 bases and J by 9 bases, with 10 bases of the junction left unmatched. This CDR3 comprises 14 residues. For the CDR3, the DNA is TGTGCCGGGAGGACTAGCGGGAGACTTGGTGAGCAGTTCTTC. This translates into CAGRTSGRLGEQFF.

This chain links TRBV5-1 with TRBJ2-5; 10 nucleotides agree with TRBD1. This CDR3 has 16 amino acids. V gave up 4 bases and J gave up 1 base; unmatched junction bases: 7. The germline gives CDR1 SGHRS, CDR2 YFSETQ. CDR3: CASSTWGQGSQETQYF. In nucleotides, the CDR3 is TGCGCCAGCAGCACCTGGGGACAGGGGAGCCAAGAGACCCAGTACTTC.

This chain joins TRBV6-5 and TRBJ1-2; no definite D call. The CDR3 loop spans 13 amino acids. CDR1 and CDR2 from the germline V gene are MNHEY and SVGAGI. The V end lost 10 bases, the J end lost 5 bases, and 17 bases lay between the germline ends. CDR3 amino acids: CATTRRADYGYTF. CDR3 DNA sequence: TGTGCCACCACGAGGAGAGCTGATTATGGCTACACCTTC.

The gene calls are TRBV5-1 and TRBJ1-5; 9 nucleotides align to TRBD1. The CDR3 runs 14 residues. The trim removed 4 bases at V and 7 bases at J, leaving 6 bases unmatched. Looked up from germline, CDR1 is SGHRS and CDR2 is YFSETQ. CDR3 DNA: TGCGCCAGCAGCGCCAGACAGGGGGAACAGCCCCAGCATTTT. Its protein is CASSARQGEQPQHF.

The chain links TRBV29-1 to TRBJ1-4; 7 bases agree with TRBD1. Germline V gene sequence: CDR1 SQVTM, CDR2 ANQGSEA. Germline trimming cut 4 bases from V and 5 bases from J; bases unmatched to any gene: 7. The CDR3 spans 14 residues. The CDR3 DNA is TGCAGCGTTGTGACAGGGAGCGGAAATGAAAAACTGTTTTTT. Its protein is CSVVTGSGNEKLFF.

The DNA of the CDR3 is TGCGCCAGCAGTGAGCTAGCACGCACGGGGTCCTACAATGAGCAGTTCTTC. This sequence encodes CASSELARTGSYNEQFF. V and J are TRBV10-2 and TRBJ2-1; tentative D call: TRBD2 (5 bases). Germline values: CDR1 WSHSY, CDR2 SAAADI. The CDR3 consists of 17 residues. Trimming pared 2 bases from V and 1 base from J, leaving 15 bases between.

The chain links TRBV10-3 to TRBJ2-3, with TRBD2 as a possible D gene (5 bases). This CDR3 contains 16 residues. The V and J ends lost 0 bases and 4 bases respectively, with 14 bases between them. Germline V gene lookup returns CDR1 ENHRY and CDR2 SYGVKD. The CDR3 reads CAISESTGNIADTQYF. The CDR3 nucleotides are TGTGCCATCAGTGAGTCGACGGGAAATATCGCAGATACGCAGTATTTT.

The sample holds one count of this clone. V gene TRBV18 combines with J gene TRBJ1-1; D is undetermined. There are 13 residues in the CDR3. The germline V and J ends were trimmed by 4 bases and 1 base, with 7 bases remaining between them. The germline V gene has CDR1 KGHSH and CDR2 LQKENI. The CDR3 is CASSRATNTEAFF. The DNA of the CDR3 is TGTGCCAGCTCACGGGCAACGAACACTGAAGCTTTCTTT.

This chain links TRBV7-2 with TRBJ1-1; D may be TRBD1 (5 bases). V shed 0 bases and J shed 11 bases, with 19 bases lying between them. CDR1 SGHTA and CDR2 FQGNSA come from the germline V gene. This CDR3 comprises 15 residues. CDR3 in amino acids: CASSLAVLGGVSAFF. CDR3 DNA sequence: TGTGCCAGCAGCTTAGCGGTGTTGGGGGGAGTGAGCGCTTTCTTT.

The CDR3 DNA reads as TGTGCCTGGAGTAAAGGGGCTTTGAGATACGAGCAGTACTTC. This encodes CAWSKGALRYEQYF. The chain carries TRBV30 and TRBJ2-7; the D gene is possibly TRBD1 (5 bases). Germline V gives CDR1 GTSNPN, CDR2 SVGIG (reference sequence). The CDR3 loop spans 14 amino acids. V lost 2 bases and J 4 bases, leaving 15 bases between the germline ends.

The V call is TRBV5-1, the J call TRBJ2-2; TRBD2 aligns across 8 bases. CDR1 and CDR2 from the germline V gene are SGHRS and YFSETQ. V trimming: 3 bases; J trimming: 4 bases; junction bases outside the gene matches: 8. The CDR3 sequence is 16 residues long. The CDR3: CASSSGGDGTTGELFF. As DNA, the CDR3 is TGCGCCAGCAGCTCCGGGGGGGACGGAACCACCGGGGAGCTGTTTTTT.

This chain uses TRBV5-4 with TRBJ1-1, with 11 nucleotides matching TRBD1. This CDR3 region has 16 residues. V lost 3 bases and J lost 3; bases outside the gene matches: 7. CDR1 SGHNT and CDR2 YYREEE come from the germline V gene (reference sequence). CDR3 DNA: TGTGCCAGCAGCTCCGGACAGGGGGCTTTATACACTGAAGCTTTCTTT. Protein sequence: CASSSGQGALYTEAFF.

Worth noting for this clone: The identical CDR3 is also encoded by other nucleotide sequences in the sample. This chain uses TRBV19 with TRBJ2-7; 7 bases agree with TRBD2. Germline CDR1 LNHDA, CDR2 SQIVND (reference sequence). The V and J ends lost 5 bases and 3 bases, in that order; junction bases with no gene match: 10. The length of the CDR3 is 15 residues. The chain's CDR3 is CASSPRRGESYEQYF. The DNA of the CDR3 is TGTGCCAGTAGTCCACGACGGGGGGAGAGCTACGAGCAGTACTTC.

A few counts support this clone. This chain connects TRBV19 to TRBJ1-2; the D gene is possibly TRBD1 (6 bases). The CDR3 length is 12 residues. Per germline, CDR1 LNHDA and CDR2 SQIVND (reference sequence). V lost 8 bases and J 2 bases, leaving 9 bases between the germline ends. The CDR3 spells CASFTGNYGYTF. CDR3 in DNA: TGTGCCAGTTTTACAGGGAACTATGGCTACACCTTC.

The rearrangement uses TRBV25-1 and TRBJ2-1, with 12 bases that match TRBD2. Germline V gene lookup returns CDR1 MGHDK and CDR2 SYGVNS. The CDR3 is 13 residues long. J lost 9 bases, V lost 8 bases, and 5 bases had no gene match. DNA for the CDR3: TGTGCCAGCTCTAGCGGGAGGGCCAGTGAGCAGTTCTTC. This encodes CASSSGRASEQFF. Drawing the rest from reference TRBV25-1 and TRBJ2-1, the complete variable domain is EADIYQTPRYLVIGTGKKITLECSQTMGHDKMYWYQQDPGMELHLIHYSYGVNSTEKGDLSSESTVSRIRTEHFPLTLESARPSHTSQYLCASSSGRASEQFFGPGTRLTVL.

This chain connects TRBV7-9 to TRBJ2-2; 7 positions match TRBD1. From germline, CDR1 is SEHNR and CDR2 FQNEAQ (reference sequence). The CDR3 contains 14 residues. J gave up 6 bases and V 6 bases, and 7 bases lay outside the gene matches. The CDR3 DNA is TGTGCCAGCAGATCGGGACAGAGACCCGGGGAGCTGTTTTTT. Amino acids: CASRSGQRPGELFF.

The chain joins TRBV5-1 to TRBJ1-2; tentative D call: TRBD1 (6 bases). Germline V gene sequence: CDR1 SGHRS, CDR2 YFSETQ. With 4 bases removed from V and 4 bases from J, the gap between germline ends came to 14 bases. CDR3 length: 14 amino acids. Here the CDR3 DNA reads TGCGCCAGCAGCGCCATGACAGGCGTCTATGGCTACACCTTC. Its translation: CASSAMTGVYGYTF.

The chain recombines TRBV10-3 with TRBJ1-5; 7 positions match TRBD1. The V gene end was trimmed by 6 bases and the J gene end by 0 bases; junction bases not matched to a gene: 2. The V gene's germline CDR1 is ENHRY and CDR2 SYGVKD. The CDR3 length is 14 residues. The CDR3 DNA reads TGTGCCATCAGAGGGACAGATAGCAATCAGCCCCAGCATTTT. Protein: CAIRGTDSNQPQHF.

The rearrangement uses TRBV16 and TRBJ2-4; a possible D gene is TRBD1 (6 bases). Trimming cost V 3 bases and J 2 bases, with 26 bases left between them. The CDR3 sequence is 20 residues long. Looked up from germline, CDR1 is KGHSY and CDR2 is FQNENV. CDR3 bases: TGTGCCAGCAGCCAGTCTGTGGCAGGGGTAAATGGTAGGACCAAAAACATTCAGTACTTC. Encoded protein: CASSQSVAGVNGRTKNIQYF.

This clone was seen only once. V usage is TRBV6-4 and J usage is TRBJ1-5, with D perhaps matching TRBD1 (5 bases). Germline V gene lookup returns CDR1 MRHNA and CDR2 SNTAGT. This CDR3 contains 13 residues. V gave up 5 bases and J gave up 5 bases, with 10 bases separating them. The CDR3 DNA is TGTGCCAGCAGTAAAGGACATGATCAGCCCCAGCATTTT. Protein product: CASSKGHDQPQHF.

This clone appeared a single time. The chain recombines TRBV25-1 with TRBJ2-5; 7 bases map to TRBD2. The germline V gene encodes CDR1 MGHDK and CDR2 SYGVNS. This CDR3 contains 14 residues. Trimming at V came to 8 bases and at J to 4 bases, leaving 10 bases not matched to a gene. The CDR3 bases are TGTGCCAGCGTCAGGGCGGGAGCGCCAGAGACCCAGTACTTC. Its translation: CASVRAGAPETQYF.

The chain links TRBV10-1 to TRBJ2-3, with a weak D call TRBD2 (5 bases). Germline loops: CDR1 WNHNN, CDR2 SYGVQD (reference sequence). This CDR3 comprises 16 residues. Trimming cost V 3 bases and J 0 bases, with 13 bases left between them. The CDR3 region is CASSESPPGSTDTQYF. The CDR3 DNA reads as TGCGCCAGCAGTGAATCCCCCCCGGGAAGCACAGATACGCAGTATTTT.

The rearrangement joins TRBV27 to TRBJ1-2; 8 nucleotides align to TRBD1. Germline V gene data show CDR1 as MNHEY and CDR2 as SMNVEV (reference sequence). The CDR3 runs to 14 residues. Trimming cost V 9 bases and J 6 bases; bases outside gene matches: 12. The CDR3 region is CARDRTGGEDGYTF. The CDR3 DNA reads TGTGCCAGGGACCGTACAGGGGGAGAGGATGGCTACACCTTC.

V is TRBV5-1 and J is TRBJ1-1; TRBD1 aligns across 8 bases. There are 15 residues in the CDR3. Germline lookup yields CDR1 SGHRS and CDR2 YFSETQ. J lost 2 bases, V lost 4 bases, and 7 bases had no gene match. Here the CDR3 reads CASSPTDRANTEAFF. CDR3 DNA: TGCGCCAGCAGCCCGACGGACAGGGCTAACACTGAAGCTTTCTTT.